The source of this T cell receptor beta chain is a study of T cells in Graves' hyperthyroidism and ophthalmopathy (dated by TCRdb to about 2019). Regarding the study in general: A discovery cohort of about 95 patients, 43 with Graves' ophthalmopathy and about 58 with stable Graves' hyperthyroidism, was used to find distinguishing TCR V-J signatures. An independent validation cohort of around 19 hyperthyroidism patients and more than 15 patients who later progressed to ophthalmopathy tested prospective prediction of ophthalmopathy. The 100 discovery patients were randomly split 7:3 into training and test sets. Thyroid tissue and blood T-cell repertoires from six or seven Graves' hyperthyroidism patients were also compared in the study. Once sampling was done, hyperthyroidism patients were given methimazole at a starting dose of 30 mg daily, whereas ophthalmopathy patients were given high-dose intravenous methylprednisolone. The paper reports TCR Vbeta CDR3 sequencing of about 140 peripheral blood samples: 40 or so ophthalmopathy, some 80 hyperthyroidism and approximately 17 progressor patients. What the research found in general, with its limitations: No statistical method was used to fix the sample size in advance, and group allocation was not hidden from the investigators. A 13 V-J signature model separated ophthalmopathy from stable hyperthyroidism, with approximately 87% sensitivity and 81% to 83% specificity in cross-validation and 80%/75% in testing. Most expanded thyroid clonotypes (frequency above 0.001) were also detected in blood, suggesting blood repertoires may reflect thyroid immune responses. In validation, the model predicted progression to ophthalmopathy with around 71% sensitivity and 72.22% specificity, a median of 6.5 months before onset.

The CDR3 contains 17 residues, cysteine and phenylalanine counted. Only the CDR3 DNA stays, 51 bases, in frame from base 1. V is cut by 5 bases and J by 0 bases, and the space between the germline ends is 19 bases. For CDR1 and CDR2, the germline V gene lists MGHDK and SYGVNS. Graves' hyperthyroidism was defined as stable when no progression to ophthalmopathy occurred over 18 months of follow-up. The hyperthyroidism patients were between 18 and 65 years old and newly diagnosed, with a disease duration of less than 2 months. Patients with uncontrolled infections, other autoimmune diseases, pregnancy or lactation were excluded. Diagnoses were established on the basis of clinical symptoms, serum thyroxine and TRAb, thyroid ultrasound, and orbital computed tomography. Total RNA was extracted using Trizol reagent, and RNA quality was assessed on an Agilent 2100 Bioanalyzer. Amplification of TCR beta CDR3 regions was carried out from RNA transcripts. For the first round of RT-PCR on the TCR CDR3, the HTBI primer set was used together with the Qiagen OneStep RT-PCR kit. A second multiplex PCR round built the libraries, followed by size selection and purification. Sequencing of the libraries was done on an Illumina HiSeq2000 using paired-end 100 bp reads. Processing in the source paper ran as follows. SOAPnuke was used to process the raw data, removing reads that contained adapters or uncalled bases, had a mean Phred below 15, or lacked an exact match to the constant primer or identifier. COPE v1.2.5 was used to merge the high-quality paired reads, and each unique nucleotide sequence was defined as a clonotype. Clonotypes were aligned to IMGT TRBV, TRBD and TRBJ reference segments using MiTCR v1.1. Analysis was restricted to V-J combinations with a frequency above 0.0001, which covered roughly 99% of repertoires. A TCS score was defined as the ratio of F50 (clonal expansion) to E x V (chaos), with BLOSUM62-based TCRdist applied between CDR3 peptides within each V-J. Welch's t-statistics and random forest reduced 450 to 600 V-J features to 13, which were used in a naive Bayes classifier (R e1071). TCRdb itself trimmed the public reads at Q25 with fastp, ran MiXCR and retained productive beta chains. Rows with a matching CDR3 protein are joined into one entry that keeps the most common DNA and genes. The V and J calls were determined by TCRdb, not by the authors. Across this sample there are roughly 580,000 distinct CDR3 sequences, with under 60% seen only once. The ten biggest clones cover just under 8.5% of the sample.

In regard to this clonotype: Which antigen it targets is not known. Per-base quality was not reported, and no clone a single base away is much larger than it.

The chain is made from TRBV25-1 and TRBJ1-1, with no D gene named confidently. The TCR was taken from a woman under 30 with Graves' hyperthyroidism. Donor details come from another sample of the same person, matched by shared clones. The sequenced material came from peripheral blood or thyroid tissue (not recorded which). CDR3 sequence: CASSYYQDTRLNTEAFF. The sequenced DNA is TGTGCCAGCAGTTACTACCAAGACACCAGATTGAACACTGAAGCTTTCTTT. Supplemented by the reference TRBV25-1 and TRBJ1-1 proteins around the CDR3, the complete variable domain is EADIYQTPRYLVIGTGKKITLECSQTMGHDKMYWYQQDPGMELHLIHYSYGVNSTEKGDLSSESTVSRIRTEHFPLTLESARPSHTSQYLCASSYYQDTRLNTEAFFGQGTRLTVV.